This T cell receptor (beta chain) comes out of a study of blood T cell repertoires in COVID-19. Study context: Whether acute or convalescent, the COVID-19 samples came from the United States, Italy and Spain. The cDNA or gDNA used as material had been derived from T cells, B-cell-depleted T cells, or PBMCs.

As handled by the study authors: For nucleated cells, counts were estimated from reference gene primer amplification. The protocol was immunoSEQ multiplex PCR, while the TCRdb copy is restricted to in-frame clones and leaves out a portion. The V and J calls and clone size were taken over from that table, and D and trimming were inferred from the DNA. Among approximately 190,000 clones, approximately 84% were seen once, and the ten largest hold around 5.5%. The CDR3 sequence is 17 residues long. V shed 3 bases and J 1 base; nucleotides not matched to a gene: 6. CDR1 is LNHDA, CDR2 SQIVND, per germline (reference sequence).

The V call is TRBV19, the J call TRBJ1-1, with 12 bases matching TRBD1. Sample: peripheral blood. The TCR sequence derives from a woman in her seventies with active or convalescent COVID-19. Here the CDR3 reads CASSIRDRGRGNTEAFF. The CDR3 DNA reads as TGTGCCAGTAGTATTCGGGACAGGGGGCGCGGGAACACTGAAGCTTTCTTT.